The entry below gives a single TCR beta chain sequence along with its context. As yet, its antigen is unknown. Germline V gene sequence: CDR1 SQVTM, CDR2 ANQGSEA. V was pared by 7 bases and J by 4 bases, with 16 bases between. The CDR3 loop spans 13 amino acids. A J-beta primer mix and a sample-barcoded 5' primer were used in a second PCR of about 7 to 11 cycles. MiXCR was run by TCRdb on the 5' RACE reads, yielding one entry per CDR3 protein. Of 1,500,000 or so distinct CDR3 sequences listed, approximately 60% are singletons. This sample was included in a study of blood T cells in healthy people across ages. Notes on the study in general: The CMV status of each donor remained undetermined, and this could have confounded shifts in expanded clonotypes. A roughly linear age-dependent decrease characterized TCR beta diversity per million T cells. Both naive CD4+ cell counts and diversity were greater in long-lived donors than in aged donors.

The rearrangement joins TRBV29-1 to TRBJ1-1; the D gene is possibly TRBD1 (5 bases). The clonotype was recovered from a man between 18 and 35 years old in good health. Material: blood. CDR3 sequence reads: CSAAVDRPTEAFF. CDR3 in DNA: TGCAGCGCCGCCGTCGACAGACCCACTGAAGCTTTCTTT.